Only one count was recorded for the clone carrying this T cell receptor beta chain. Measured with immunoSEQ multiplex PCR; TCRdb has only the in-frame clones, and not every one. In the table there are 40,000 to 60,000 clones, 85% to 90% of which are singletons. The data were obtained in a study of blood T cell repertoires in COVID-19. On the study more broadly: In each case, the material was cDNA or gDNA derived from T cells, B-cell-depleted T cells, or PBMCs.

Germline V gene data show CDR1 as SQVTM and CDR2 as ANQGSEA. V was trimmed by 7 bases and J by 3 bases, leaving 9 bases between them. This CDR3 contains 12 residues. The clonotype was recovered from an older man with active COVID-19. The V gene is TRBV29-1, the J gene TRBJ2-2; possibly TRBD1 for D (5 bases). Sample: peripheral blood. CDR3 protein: CSADSDTGELFF. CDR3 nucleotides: TGCAGCGCAGACAGTGACACCGGGGAGCTGTTTTTT.